The clone carrying this T cell receptor (beta chain) was observed a few times. Its antigen is not identified. The data are from a study of T cells after yellow fever vaccination. Study-level findings and limits: The booster response re-showed most primary clones: 96% CD4, approximately 85% CD8.

One entry per CDR3 protein, called by TCRdb with MiXCR from the 5' RACE reads. Of hundreds of thousands of distinct CDR3 sequences listed, approximately 13% are singletons. This TCR was recovered from a man under 40 who received the YFV17D yellow fever vaccine. Here the sequenced sample was PBMCs, taken on the day of the yellow fever booster vaccination.

The CDR3 spells CASSQMRTSYEQYF. In nucleotides, the CDR3 is TGCGCCAGCAGCCAAATGCGGACTAGCTACGAGCAGTACTTC. The rearrangement uses TRBV4-3 and TRBJ2-7; TRBD2 aligns across 7 bases. CDR3 size: 14 residues. Losses at the gene ends were 2 bases for V and 3 bases for J; bases not matched to a gene: 4. The germline V gene has CDR1 LGHNA and CDR2 YSLEER.